This T cell receptor beta chain appears in the sequencing data of a study of tumor T cells in aggressive B-cell lymphoma. This CDR3 spans 16 amino acids. In germline, CDR1 is KGHSH, CDR2 LQKENI. The table came from immunoSEQ multiplex PCR; TCRdb's copy has only in-frame clones and leaves some out. The sample records about 5,400 clones, roughly 82% being singletons. For this clone: One junction end disagrees with the germline gene, perhaps due to a read error. The sample carries other DNA sequences with the same CDR3.

The chain couples TRBV18 to TRBJ2-7, with 12 bases that match TRBD1. The clonotype comes from an adult with diffuse large B cell lymphoma. The sequencing sample was made of tumor tissue. The CDR3 loop is CASSPPRGQGANEQYF. DNA for the CDR3: TGTGCCAGCTCACCACCGCGGGGACAGGGGGCCAACGAGCAGTATTTC.